This is a list of T cell receptor beta chains from one sample in a study of human T cells and chemical hapten exposure. TCRdb called the RACE reads again in MiXCR, with one record for every CDR3 protein. The data hold about 77,000 distinct CDR3 sequences, with around 9.4% observed a single time. Sequencing used whole blood. These receptors all come from a female donor in good health. Some clones in this sample may be carry-over from other donors' samples. CDR3s include the opening cysteine and the closing phenylalanine or tryptophan. A D gene is named only where the DNA matches it firmly. Size tells how often a clone was seen (once, few, many) or the class of an expanded clone, and some rows leave it out.

abundance: many
j_gene: TRBJ1-4
d_gene: NA
v_gene: TRBV18
CDR3aa: CASSPFSQVDEKLFF
CDR3nt: TGTGCCAGCTCACCATTCAGTCAGGTGGATGAAAAACTGTTTTTT

abundance: many
j_gene: TRBJ1-6
d_gene: NA
v_gene: TRBV5-5
CDR3aa: CASSFRQDPSYNSPLHF
CDR3nt: TGTGCCAGCAGCTTTCGACAGGACCCGTCCTATAATTCACCCCTCCACTTT

abundance: many
j_gene: TRBJ2-6
d_gene: NA
v_gene: TRBV6-5
CDR3aa: CASSSQNWGGQRFRANVLTF
CDR3nt: TGTGCCAGCAGTTCCCAAAACTGGGGTGGGCAGCGCTTTAGGGCCAACGTCCTGACTTTC

abundance: NA
j_gene: TRBJ2-7
d_gene: TRBD1
v_gene: TRBV7-2
CDR3aa: CASSDRGGYEQYF
CDR3nt: TGTGCCAGCAGCGACAGGGGGGGTTACGAGCAGTACTTC

abundance: many
j_gene: TRBJ1-2
d_gene: NA
v_gene: TRBV7-9
CDR3aa: CASSWSGDYGYTF
CDR3nt: TGTGCCAGCAGCTGGTCGGGAGACTATGGCTACACCTTC

abundance: few
j_gene: TRBJ2-2
d_gene: TRBD2
v_gene: TRBV29-1
CDR3aa: CSVASGGRDTGELFF
CDR3nt: TGCAGCGTTGCCAGCGGGGGGCGAGACACCGGGGAGCTGTTTTTT

abundance: NA
j_gene: TRBJ2-1
d_gene: TRBD1
v_gene: TRBV5-1
CDR3aa: CASSVKGAYGEQFF
CDR3nt: TGCGCCAGCAGCGTGAAGGGGGCTTATGGTGAGCAGTTCTTC

abundance: many
j_gene: TRBJ2-7
d_gene: TRBD1
v_gene: TRBV2
CDR3aa: CASAGTGAYEQYF
CDR3nt: TGTGCCAGCGCAGGGACAGGGGCCTACGAGCAGTACTTC

abundance: few
j_gene: TRBJ2-1
d_gene: TRBD1
v_gene: TRBV7-2
CDR3aa: CASSLTGKHNNEQFF
CDR3nt: TGTGCCAGCAGCCTGACAGGGAAACATAACAATGAGCAGTTCTTC

abundance: few
j_gene: TRBJ2-7
d_gene: NA
v_gene: TRBV12-3/TRBV12-4
CDR3aa: CASSPKYRVLGTYEQYF
CDR3nt: TGTGCCAGCAGCCCCAAGTACAGGGTTTTGGGAACCTACGAGCAGTACTTC

abundance: few
j_gene: TRBJ2-7
d_gene: NA
v_gene: TRBV5-5
CDR3aa: CASSSTGDFPYEQYF
CDR3nt: TGTGCCAGCAGCTCAACAGGGGACTTTCCCTACGAGCAGTACTTC

abundance: few
j_gene: TRBJ1-6
d_gene: NA
v_gene: TRBV7-2
CDR3aa: CASSLDSNLARSPLHF
CDR3nt: TGTGCCAGCAGCTTAGACTCGAATCTAGCACGTTCACCCCTCCACTTT

abundance: many
j_gene: TRBJ2-7
d_gene: NA
v_gene: TRBV20-1
CDR3aa: CSARNRASRGQYF
CDR3nt: TGCAGTGCCAGGAACAGGGCCTCCCGCGGGCAGTACTTC

abundance: few
j_gene: TRBJ2-1
d_gene: NA
v_gene: TRBV10-3
CDR3aa: CAIRFEAGDEQFF
CDR3nt: TGTGCCATCCGTTTTGAGGCTGGGGATGAGCAGTTCTTC

abundance: many
j_gene: TRBJ2-3
d_gene: TRBD2
v_gene: TRBV20-1
CDR3aa: CSADGGVKADTQYF
CDR3nt: TGCAGTGCTGACGGGGGGGTGAAGGCAGATACGCAGTATTTT

abundance: many
j_gene: TRBJ2-1
d_gene: NA
v_gene: TRBV29-1
CDR3aa: CSVESESSYNEQFF
CDR3nt: TGCAGCGTTGAGTCTGAGAGCTCCTACAATGAGCAGTTCTTC

abundance: few
j_gene: TRBJ1-1
d_gene: NA
v_gene: TRBV5-4
CDR3aa: CASSLVGVDKTEAFF
CDR3nt: TGTGCCAGCAGCTTGGTAGGGGTAGATAAGACTGAAGCTTTCTTT

abundance: few
j_gene: TRBJ1-3
d_gene: NA
v_gene: TRBV20-1
CDR3aa: CSARRREPSGNTIYF
CDR3nt: TGCAGTGCTAGAAGAAGGGAACCCTCTGGAAACACCATATATTTT

abundance: NA
j_gene: TRBJ2-5
d_gene: NA
v_gene: TRBV3-1
CDR3aa: CASSPSTPGTQQETQYF
CDR3nt: TGTGCCAGCAGCCCCTCAACTCCCGGGACACAACAAGAGACCCAGTACTTC

abundance: NA
j_gene: TRBJ2-4
d_gene: NA
v_gene: TRBV6-6
CDR3aa: CASSSPRGRINIQYF
CDR3nt: TGTGCCAGCAGTTCCCCCCGGGGCCGAATAAACATTCAGTACTTC

abundance: NA
j_gene: TRBJ2-3
d_gene: TRBD2
v_gene: TRBV6-2/TRBV6-3
CDR3aa: CASSSGTSGASTDTQYF
CDR3nt: TGTGCCAGCAGTTCCGGGACTAGCGGGGCTAGCACAGATACGCAGTATTTT

abundance: NA
j_gene: TRBJ2-3
d_gene: TRBD2
v_gene: TRBV6-5
CDR3aa: CASSYSGLAGIGTDTQYF
CDR3nt: TGTGCCAGCAGTTACTCGGGGCTAGCGGGAATTGGCACAGATACGCAGTATTTT

abundance: many
j_gene: TRBJ2-3
d_gene: TRBD2
v_gene: TRBV10-2
CDR3aa: CASSLLAGGPDTQYF
CDR3nt: TGCGCCAGCAGCCTACTAGCGGGAGGACCAGATACGCAGTATTTT

abundance: many
j_gene: TRBJ2-7
d_gene: NA
v_gene: TRBV25-1
CDR3aa: CASSRDTLYEQYF
CDR3nt: TGTGCCAGCAGCCGGGACACACTCTACGAGCAGTACTTC

abundance: NA
j_gene: TRBJ2-1
d_gene: NA
v_gene: TRBV5-1
CDR3aa: CASSLADLLGEQFF
CDR3nt: TGCGCCAGCAGCTTGGCGGATCTGTTGGGTGAGCAGTTCTTC

abundance: NA
j_gene: TRBJ1-5
d_gene: NA
v_gene: TRBV27
CDR3aa: CASRETGTISNQPQHF
CDR3nt: TGTGCCAGCCGTGAAACAGGGACCATTAGCAATCAGCCCCAGCATTTT

abundance: many
j_gene: TRBJ1-2
d_gene: TRBD1
v_gene: TRBV28
CDR3aa: CASGPAGGMGYGYTF
CDR3nt: TGTGCCAGCGGACCGGCAGGGGGCATGGGCTATGGCTACACCTTC

abundance: many
j_gene: TRBJ1-1
d_gene: NA
v_gene: TRBV4-3
CDR3aa: CASKWTASGNTEAFF
CDR3nt: TGCGCCAGCAAGTGGACAGCTTCTGGAAACACTGAAGCTTTCTTT

abundance: few
j_gene: TRBJ2-1
d_gene: NA
v_gene: TRBV3-1
CDR3aa: CASIRRDSLFPLEFF
CDR3nt: TGTGCCAGCATCCGGAGGGACAGCCTATTTCCTCTGGAGTTCTTC

abundance: many
j_gene: TRBJ1-5
d_gene: NA
v_gene: TRBV7-8
CDR3aa: CASSLVWDQPQHF
CDR3nt: TGTGCCAGCAGCTTGGTCTGGGATCAGCCCCAGCATTTT

abundance: many
j_gene: TRBJ1-1
d_gene: TRBD1
v_gene: TRBV5-1
CDR3aa: CASSTGTGYTNTEAFF
CDR3nt: TGCGCCAGCAGCACCGGGACAGGGTATACCAACACTGAAGCTTTCTTT

abundance: NA
j_gene: TRBJ2-3
d_gene: TRBD2
v_gene: TRBV12-3/TRBV12-4
CDR3aa: CASSSPRAAGGKADTQYF
CDR3nt: TGTGCCAGCAGTTCCCCCCGGGCAGCGGGGGGAAAGGCAGATACGCAGTATTTT

abundance: many
j_gene: TRBJ1-1
d_gene: TRBD1
v_gene: TRBV7-9
CDR3aa: CASSPRRRRQGQDTEAFF
CDR3nt: TGTGCCAGCAGCCCCAGGCGCCGAAGACAGGGGCAGGACACTGAAGCTTTCTTT

abundance: many
j_gene: TRBJ1-6
d_gene: NA
v_gene: TRBV6-1
CDR3aa: CASSEAASPPLHF
CDR3nt: TGTGCCAGCAGTGAAGCGGCGTCTCCACCCCTCCACTTT

abundance: many
j_gene: TRBJ1-6
d_gene: NA
v_gene: TRBV20-1
CDR3aa: CSARGGAARSYNSPLHF
CDR3nt: TGCAGTGCCAGGGGAGGAGCGGCACGCTCCTATAATTCACCCCTCCACTTT

abundance: NA
j_gene: TRBJ1-1
d_gene: NA
v_gene: TRBV20-1
CDR3aa: CSAQQATEMNTEAFF
CDR3nt: TGCAGTGCTCAGCAGGCGACAGAGATGAACACTGAAGCTTTCTTT

abundance: many
j_gene: TRBJ2-3
d_gene: NA
v_gene: TRBV6-4
CDR3aa: CASSEGGSQGADTQYF
CDR3nt: TGTGCCAGCAGTGAAGGAGGGTCGCAGGGAGCAGATACGCAGTATTTT

abundance: many
j_gene: TRBJ2-2
d_gene: NA
v_gene: TRBV20-1
CDR3aa: CSAAAPGELFF
CDR3nt: TGCAGTGCCGCGGCGCCCGGGGAGCTGTTTTTT

abundance: NA
j_gene: TRBJ1-1
d_gene: NA
v_gene: TRBV5-1
CDR3aa: CASSLDPQGATEAFF
CDR3nt: TGCGCCAGCAGCTTGGATCCCCAGGGTGCCACTGAAGCTTTCTTT

abundance: NA
j_gene: TRBJ2-7
d_gene: NA
v_gene: TRBV11-2
CDR3aa: CASSLDTGMCPSEQHF
CDR3nt: TGTGCCAGCAGCTTAGATACTGGGATGTGCCCCTCCGAGCAGCACTTC

abundance: NA
j_gene: TRBJ2-3
d_gene: TRBD2
v_gene: TRBV10-3
CDR3aa: CAIRGSGGAPSTDTQYF
CDR3nt: TGTGCCATCAGAGGCAGCGGGGGGGCTCCTAGCACAGATACGCAGTATTTT